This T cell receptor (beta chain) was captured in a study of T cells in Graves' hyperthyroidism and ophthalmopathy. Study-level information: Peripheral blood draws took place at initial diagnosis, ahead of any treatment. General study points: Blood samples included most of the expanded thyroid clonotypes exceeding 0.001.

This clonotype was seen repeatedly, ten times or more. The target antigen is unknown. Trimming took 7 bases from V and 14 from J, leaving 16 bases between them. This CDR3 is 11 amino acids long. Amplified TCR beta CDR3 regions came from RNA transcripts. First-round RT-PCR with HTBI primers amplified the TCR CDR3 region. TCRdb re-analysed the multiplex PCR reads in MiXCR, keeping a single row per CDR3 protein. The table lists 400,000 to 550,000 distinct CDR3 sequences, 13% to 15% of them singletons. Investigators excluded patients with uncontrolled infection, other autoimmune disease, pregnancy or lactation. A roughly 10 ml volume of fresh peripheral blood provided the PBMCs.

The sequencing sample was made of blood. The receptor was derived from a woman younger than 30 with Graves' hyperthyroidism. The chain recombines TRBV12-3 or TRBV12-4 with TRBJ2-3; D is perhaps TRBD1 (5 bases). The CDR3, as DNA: TGTGCCAGCAAGGCCCAGGGCCCAGCGTATTTT. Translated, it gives CASKAQGPAYF.